This is a list of T cell receptor beta chains from one sample in a study of blood T cell repertoires in COVID-19. Sequencing used immunoSEQ multiplex PCR; TCRdb keeps in-frame clones, though not all of them. The top ten clones hold more than 10% of a sample with around 100,000 clones, 85% of them seen once. The material sequenced was peripheral blood. Receptors originate from a human donor in a cohort sampled during active COVID-19. Both conserved end residues are part of each CDR3. A D gene is named only where the DNA matches it firmly. A row's size may be missing; if present it is once, few, many or a size class.

. | . | TRBJ1-1 | 12 | TRBV2 | TGTGCCAGCAACGAGGGCTGGACTGAAGCTTTCTTT | CASNEGWTEAFF
. | TRBD1 | TRBJ1-2 | 13 | TRBV7-2 | TGTGCCAGCAGTTCTAGGGGGCAGTATGGCTACACCTTC | CASSSRGQYGYTF
. | TRBD1 | TRBJ1-1 | 14 | TRBV7-9 | TGTGCCAGCAGCTTACCCGTAGACAGGGCTGAAGCTTTCTTT | CASSLPVDRAEAFF
. | . | TRBJ1-5 | 18 | TRBV15 | TGTGCCACCAGCAGAGTGGCAGTCGGGGTGATTAGCAATCAGCCCCAGCATTTT | CATSRVAVGVISNQPQHF
. | TRBD1 | TRBJ2-4 | 16 | TRBV4-2 | TGTGCCAGCAGCCACGAACAGGGGATGGCCAAAAACATTCAGTACTTC | CASSHEQGMAKNIQYF
. | . | TRBJ2-1 | 14 | TRBV6-6 | TGTGCCAGCAGGTCGGGATATACCTACAATGAGCAGTTCTTC | CASRSGYTYNEQFF
. | . | TRBJ1-1 | 12 | TRBV15 | TGTGCCACCAGCAGAGATATGCGGGAGGCTTTCTTT | CATSRDMREAFF
once | . | TRBJ1-5 | 14 | TRBV11-1 | TGTGCCAGCAGCTCCAGGGGTGTGGGTCAGCCCCAGCATTTT | CASSSRGVGQPQHF
. | TRBD2 | TRBJ2-5 | 16 | TRBV4-2 | TGTGCCAGCAGCCTCCGACTAGCGGGGGGAGAAGAGACCCAGTACTTC | CASSLRLAGGEETQYF
. | . | TRBJ2-5 | 13 | TRBV5-1 | TGCGCCAGCAGCGGCGGGTTGGGGGAGACCCAGTACTTC | CASSGGLGETQYF
. | . | TRBJ2-7 | 15 | TRBV7-8 | TGTGCCAGCAGCCGTAACCGCGGGGGCTACTACGAGCAGTACTTC | CASSRNRGGYYEQYF
. | TRBD1 | TRBJ2-7 | 15 | TRBV6-1 | TGTGCCAGCAGTGAAGGGACAGGGGGCCCCTACGAGCAGTACTTC | CASSEGTGGPYEQYF
. | . | TRBJ1-5 | 12 | TRBV28 | TGTGCCAGCTTGACAATAGGTCAGCCCCAGCATTTT | CASLTIGQPQHF
. | TRBD1 | TRBJ1-4 | 16 | TRBV5-4 | TGTGCCAGCAGCTTAAGGACAGGGGGCTCTAATGAAAAACTGTTTTTT | CASSLRTGGSNEKLFF
. | . | TRBJ2-7 | 15 | TRBV27 | TGTGCCAGCAGTTTATCCCAGGGGCTATGGAGCGAGCAGTACTTC | CASSLSQGLWSEQYF
. | . | TRBJ2-1 | 14 | TRBV18 | TGTGCCAGCTCACCACCGGCCCAGGGGAATGAGCAGTTCTTC | CASSPPAQGNEQFF
. | TRBD2 | TRBJ2-2 | 15 | TRBV7-2 | TGTGCCAGCAGCATAAAGCGGGGGTGGGACGGGGAGCTGTTTTTT | CASSIKRGWDGELFF
. | TRBD2 | TRBJ2-3 | 12 | TRBV27 | TGTGCCAGCAGTCCACTAGCGGGGTCACAGTCTTTT | CASSPLAGSQSF
. | TRBD2 | TRBJ2-7 | 12 | TRBV12-3/TRBV12-4 | TGTGCCAGCACCTGGGGAGGGCACGAGCAGTACTTC | CASTWGGHEQYF
. | . | TRBJ1-3 | 18 | TRBV27 | TGTGCCAGCAGTTTATCCCTCCCAGGGCCCGGATCTGGAAACACCATATATTTT | CASSLSLPGPGSGNTIYF